Listed below are T cell receptor beta chains from one sample, sequenced in a study of CD8+ T cells in alopecia areata. Sequencing used immunoSEQ multiplex PCR; TCRdb keeps in-frame clones, though not all of them. The sample has about 30,000 clones; roughly 58% are singletons. Sequenced material: NKG2D-high CD8+ T cells sorted from blood. The receptor source for this set is a human donor with alopecia areata. CDR3s include the opening cysteine and the closing phenylalanine or tryptophan. Each record gives: D gene, V gene, clone size, J gene, CDR3 protein, CDR3 DNA. A D gene is named only where the DNA matches it firmly. Size is omitted from some rows. Given values are once, few, many or a class for expanded clones.

D: TRBD2; V: TRBV28; size: once; J: TRBJ2-2; CDR3: CASTPIRVASGSSNTGELFF; DNA: TGTGCCAGCACTCCCATTAGAGTGGCTAGCGGGAGTTCGAACACCGGGGAGCTGTTTTTT
D: TRBD1; V: TRBV5-1; size: few; J: TRBJ1-1; CDR3: CASSPGQGMNTEAFF; DNA: TGCGCCAGCAGCCCTGGACAGGGGATGAACACTGAAGCTTTCTTT
D: .; V: TRBV28; size: .; J: TRBJ2-2; CDR3: CASRLTLGNTGELFF; DNA: TGTGCCAGCAGACTAACACTAGGAAACACCGGGGAGCTGTTTTTT
D: .; V: TRBV27; size: .; J: TRBJ1-1; CDR3: CASSSNTEAFF; DNA: TGTGCCAGCAGTTCGAACACTGAAGCTTTCTTT
D: TRBD2; V: TRBV7-9; size: .; J: TRBJ2-7; CDR3: CASSSGLAGPEFYEQYF; DNA: TGTGCCAGCAGCTCGGGACTAGCGGGCCCCGAATTCTACGAGCAGTACTTC
D: TRBD2; V: TRBV27; size: .; J: TRBJ2-1; CDR3: CASVEGAGGFNEQFF; DNA: TGTGCCAGCGTGGAGGGGGCGGGAGGGTTCAATGAGCAGTTCTTC
D: .; V: TRBV11-2; size: .; J: TRBJ2-3; CDR3: CASSFYRTDNTDTQYF; DNA: TGTGCCAGCAGCTTTTACAGGACGGATAACACAGATACGCAGTATTTT
D: .; V: TRBV5-1; size: .; J: TRBJ2-5; CDR3: CASRLYGGLSVETQYF; DNA: TGCGCCAGCAGGTTATACGGGGGCCTATCGGTGGAGACCCAGTACTTC
D: .; V: TRBV19; size: .; J: TRBJ2-1; CDR3: CASTTAYNEQFF; DNA: TGTGCCTCCACGACAGCTTACAATGAGCAGTTCTTC
D: TRBD2; V: TRBV28; size: .; J: TRBJ2-7; CDR3: CASSFPTSGSPYGQYF; DNA: TGTGCCAGCAGTTTTCCTACTAGCGGGAGCCCCTACGGGCAGTACTTC
D: .; V: TRBV7-9; size: .; J: TRBJ2-1; CDR3: CASSVLVSPHNEQFF; DNA: TGTGCCAGCAGCGTGTTGGTCAGCCCGCACAATGAGCAGTTCTTC
D: .; V: TRBV28; size: few; J: TRBJ2-5; CDR3: CASRGAEETQYF; DNA: TGTGCCAGCAGAGGTGCGGAAGAGACCCAGTACTTC
D: TRBD2; V: TRBV10-3; size: .; J: TRBJ2-7; CDR3: CAIRGTSGGYEQYF; DNA: TGTGCCATCCGAGGGACTAGCGGGGGCTACGAGCAGTACTTC
D: TRBD1; V: TRBV7-2; size: .; J: TRBJ2-5; CDR3: CASSGDGQGALLFQETQYF; DNA: TGTGCCAGCAGCGGAGACGGACAGGGGGCCCTCCTTTTTCAAGAGACCCAGTACTTC
D: .; V: TRBV27; size: .; J: TRBJ2-1; CDR3: CASSLLGGHEQFF; DNA: TGTGCCAGCAGTTTACTAGGGGGGCATGAGCAGTTCTTC
D: TRBD1; V: TRBV25-1; size: .; J: TRBJ2-7; CDR3: CASSDPGQGYSYEQYF; DNA: TGTGCCAGCAGCGATCCGGGACAGGGGTACTCCTACGAGCAGTACTTC
D: .; V: TRBV20-1; size: .; J: TRBJ2-3; CDR3: CSALSTDTQYF; DNA: TGCAGTGCCCTTAGCACAGATACGCAGTATTTT
D: TRBD1; V: TRBV7-8; size: .; J: TRBJ1-4; CDR3: CASSLGIFGTGTEKLFF; DNA: TGTGCCAGCAGCTTAGGAATATTCGGGACAGGGACTGAAAAACTGTTTTTT
D: .; V: TRBV30; size: once; J: TRBJ1-6; CDR3: CAWSVNVGSYNSPLHF; DNA: TGTGCCTGGAGTGTAAACGTAGGGTCGTATAATTCACCCCTCCACTTT
D: .; V: TRBV29-1; size: .; J: TRBJ2-6; CDR3: CSVEDPESGANVLTF; DNA: TGCAGCGTTGAAGATCCCGAATCTGGGGCCAACGTCCTGACTTTC